Presented here are 4 T cell receptor beta chains from one specimen sequenced in a study of metastatic and nonmetastatic thyroid tumors. Via MiXCR, TCRdb re-called the PCR reads. The sample has 20,000 to 25,000 clones, roughly 12% seen once. All patients were treatment-naive before thyroid surgery. The sequenced material came from blood. Receptor source: a female donor with papillary thyroid cancer or a benign thyroid nodule (not recorded which). Some clones in this sample may be carry-over from other donors' samples.

This clone has more than one count but fewer than ten. The V gene is TRBV6-2 or TRBV6-3, the J gene TRBJ1-6, with 10 nucleotides matching TRBD1. CDR3 length equals 15 residues. The trim removed 6 bases at V and 8 bases at J, leaving 7 bases unmatched. Germline values: CDR1 MNHEY, CDR2 SVGEGT. The CDR3 spells CASSPMGTGDSPLHF. CDR3 nucleotide sequence: TGTGCCAGCAGCCCCATGGGGACAGGGGATTCACCCCTCCACTTT.

This clone was detected many times. This chain links TRBV29-1 with TRBJ2-1; 8 bases match TRBD1. Germline V lookup: CDR1 SQVTM, CDR2 ANQGSEA. The CDR3 is 13 residues long. The CDR3 loop reads CSLQGGDYNEQFF. CDR3 DNA sequence: TGCAGTTTACAGGGGGGAGATTACAATGAGCAGTTCTTC.

In its sample, this clone was seen a few times. This rearrangement joins TRBV6-2 or TRBV6-3 to TRBJ2-2; TRBD2 aligns across 10 bases. The germline gives CDR1 MNHEY, CDR2 SVGEGT. The CDR3 has 16 residues. J was trimmed by 3 bases and V by 5 bases; bases with no gene match: 6. Here the CDR3 DNA reads TGTGCCAGCAGTGATCTAGCGGGAGTTGACACCGGGGAGCTGTTTTTT. Translating it yields CASSDLAGVDTGELFF.

This clone was counted many times. V usage is TRBV15 and J usage is TRBJ1-1, with D possibly being TRBD1 (5 bases). The CDR3 contains 14 residues. CDR1 is LNHNV, CDR2 YYDKDF, per germline (reference sequence). Trimming left V 0 bases short and J 6 bases short, with 11 bases between. For the CDR3, the DNA is TGTGCCACCAGCAGAGATCTTTTGGGGCCTGAAGCTTTCTTT. It yields the protein CATSRDLLGPEAFF.